This T cell receptor (beta chain) came from a study of blood T cell repertoires in COVID-19. The overall study: Two negative PCRs, clearance, or symptom resolution were required of recovered Cohort 3 donors.

This CDR3 has 15 amino acids. Germline V gene lookup returns CDR1 MDHEN and CDR2 SYDVKM. V gave up 6 bases and J gave up 3 bases, with 15 bases separating them. The repertoire was sequenced with immunoSEQ multiplex PCR; TCRdb's copy has only in-frame clones and lacks some. The table lists 250,000 to 300,000 clones, more than 75% of them singletons, with around 2% in the top ten. The sample was PBMCs or T cells enriched from blood (not recorded which). The source is an older woman in a cohort exposed to, infected with or recovered from COVID-19 (not recorded which). The chain carries TRBV28 and TRBJ1-5; unclear D gene. For the CDR3, the DNA is TGTGCCAGCAGCTGGGCCCCGAGCAACAATCAGCCCCAGCATTTT. Encoded protein: CASSWAPSNNQPQHF.